The 28 T cell receptor beta chains in this list originate from one sample, sequenced in a study of lymphopenia after photon versus proton radiotherapy. The data were produced by immunoSEQ multiplex PCR, yet TCRdb's version contains in-frame clones alone and is incomplete. The table has 65,000 or so clones, about nine tenths seen once. The material sequenced was peripheral blood, taken from a patient treated with proton-based radiotherapy. The receptor source for this set is a man older than 75 with esophageal cancer.

The chain combines TRBV11-3 with TRBJ2-1; no reliable D call. The CDR3 is 13 residues long. Trimming took 1 base from V and 7 from J, leaving 8 bases between them. From germline, CDR1 is SGHNT and CDR2 YENEEA. In DNA form, the CDR3 reads TGTGCCAGCAGCTTAGCCTTCGCAAATGAGCAGTTCTTC. Translating it yields CASSLAFANEQFF.

The rearrangement uses TRBV29-1 and TRBJ1-2; 8 bases line up with TRBD1. The CDR3 is 13 amino acids. J gave up 5 bases and V 4 bases, and 6 bases lay outside the gene matches. Germline V gene sequence: CDR1 SQVTM, CDR2 ANQGSEA. This chain's CDR3 is CSVAPGGGYGYTF. CDR3 DNA sequence: TGCAGCGTTGCACCAGGGGGCGGGTATGGCTACACCTTC.

As regards this clone: Other DNA variants within this sample encode the same CDR3. The chain recombines TRBV19 with TRBJ2-7; possibly TRBD1 for D (5 bases). CDR1 and CDR2 (germline): LNHDA, SQIVND (reference sequence). Trimming left V 10 bases short and J 2 bases short, with 9 bases between. This CDR3 is built from 11 residues. CDR3 bases: TGTGCCACCTCACAGGCCTACGAGCAGTACTTC. Translating it yields CATSQAYEQYF.

The chain links TRBV6-1 to TRBJ2-7; unclear D gene. CDR3 length: 13 amino acids. Looked up from germline, CDR1 is MNHNS and CDR2 is SASEGT. The V and J ends lost 2 bases and 5 bases respectively, with 10 bases between them. CDR3 sequence reads: CASSENYNDEQYF. The CDR3 coding sequence is TGTGCCAGCAGTGAAAACTACAACGACGAGCAGTACTTC.

The V call is TRBV27, the J call TRBJ2-7; 12 bases are shared with TRBD2. Germline trimming cut 0 bases from V and 3 bases from J; bases unmatched to any gene: 6. The CDR3 runs to 17 residues. Germline loops: CDR1 MNHEY, CDR2 SMNVEV (reference sequence). The CDR3 DNA is TGTGCCAGCAGTTTATCTGGGCTAGCGGGGGGGTACTACGAGCAGTACTTC. This codes for CASSLSGLAGGYYEQYF.

V is TRBV7-2 and J is TRBJ1-2; D gene ambiguous. Germline V gene lookup returns CDR1 SGHTA and CDR2 FQGNSA. Trimming removed 5 bases at V and 6 bases at J, with 16 bases between. This CDR3 has 14 amino acids. CDR3 in DNA: TGTGCCAGCAGCCAGGATAATGGTGTGAATGGCTACACCTTC. This codes for CASSQDNGVNGYTF. The variable domain in full, with the rest retrieved from reference TRBV7-2 and TRBJ1-2, is GAGVSQSPSNKVTEKGKDVELRCDPISGHTALYWYRQSLGQGLEFLIYFQGNSAPDKSGLPSDRFSAERTGGSVSTLTIQRTQQEDSAVYLCASSQDNGVNGYTFGSGTRLTVV.

The chain recombines TRBV29-1 with TRBJ2-2, with D uncertain. V was shortened by 8 bases and J by 3 bases, with 10 bases between the two germline ends. Germline values: CDR1 SQVTM, CDR2 ANQGSEA. The CDR3 has 12 amino acids. CDR3 nucleotides: TGCAGCACAGACACAGACACCGGGGAGCTGTTTTTT. Its translation: CSTDTDTGELFF.

The chain employs TRBV7-7 and TRBJ2-2; D not certain. This CDR3 is built from 15 residues. Germline V gene lookup returns CDR1 SSHAT and CDR2 FNYEAQ (reference sequence). The V and J ends lost 1 base and 0 bases respectively, with 6 bases between them. The CDR3 loop is CASSLVSTNTGELFF. CDR3 nucleotide sequence: TGTGCCAGCAGCTTAGTGTCCACGAACACCGGGGAGCTGTTTTTT.

The gene calls are TRBV5-1 and TRBJ2-3; a weak D match, TRBD2 (6 bases). The CDR3 sequence is 17 residues long. The V end lost 1 base, the J end lost 1 base, and 16 bases lay between the germline ends. In germline, CDR1 is SGHRS, CDR2 YFSETQ. The CDR3 region has the DNA TGCGCCAGCAGCTTGAGGACACGGGGCGGGGGCACAGATACGCAGTATTTT. It is translated as CASSLRTRGGGTDTQYF.

The chain has TRBV4-1 and TRBJ2-2; the D call may be TRBD1 or TRBD2 (6 bases each). Germline CDR1 is MGHRA and CDR2 is YSYEKL. The CDR3 consists of 13 residues. V lost 6 bases, J lost 7 bases, and 12 bases lay in between. The CDR3 loop reads CASRQQGGGELFF. The CDR3 nucleotides are TGCGCCAGCAGGCAACAGGGAGGCGGGGAGCTGTTTTTT.

The chain uses TRBV19 and TRBJ1-5; 7 positions match TRBD1. Looked up from germline, CDR1 is LNHDA and CDR2 is SQIVND (reference sequence). Trimming cost V 5 bases and J 5 bases; bases outside gene matches: 15. CDR3 length equals 17 residues. The CDR3 is CASSPNRGISIHQPQHF. CDR3 nucleotides: TGTGCCAGTAGTCCAAACAGGGGAATCAGCATCCATCAGCCCCAGCATTTT.

The V and J genes are TRBV7-9 and TRBJ1-4, with TRBD1 matching over 8 bases. With 6 bases clipped from V and 4 bases from J, the junction kept 4 bases outside the gene matches. Germline loops: CDR1 SEHNR, CDR2 FQNEAQ (reference sequence). The CDR3 has 14 residues. The CDR3 protein is CASRADRGNEKLFF. CDR3 DNA: TGTGCCAGCAGGGCCGACAGGGGTAATGAAAAACTGTTTTTT.

The sample holds a few counts of this clone. The genes are TRBV7-8 and TRBJ2-3, with 7 positions matching TRBD1. With 4 bases clipped from V and 15 bases from J, the junction kept 7 bases outside the gene matches. Germline V gives CDR1 SGHVS, CDR2 FQNEAQ. The CDR3 covers 11 residues. CDR3 residues: CASSSPGTEYF. CDR3 nucleotides: TGTGCCAGCAGCTCCCCGGGGACAGAATATTTT.

The V and J genes are TRBV5-8 and TRBJ1-5; no firm D call. V was shortened by 4 bases and J by 0 bases, with 14 bases between the two germline ends. Germline V CDR1 and CDR2: SGHTS, YDEGEE. The CDR3 is 16 amino acids. As DNA, the CDR3 is TGTGCCAGCAGCCCCTCGGGGTTCTATAGCAATCAGCCCCAGCATTTT. The encoded protein is CASSPSGFYSNQPQHF.

Only a few counts were recorded for this clone. The chain recombines TRBV5-4 with TRBJ1-5; D is unclear. Germline values: CDR1 SGHNT, CDR2 YYREEE (reference sequence). The CDR3 has 14 amino acids. V lost 1 base, J lost 3 bases, and 8 bases lay in between. The CDR3 region has the DNA TGTGCCAGCAGCTTGCCCGGGGACAATCAGCCCCAGCATTTT. It codes for CASSLPGDNQPQHF.

This clone appeared a few times. This rearrangement joins TRBV9 to TRBJ1-5; unclear D gene. The V end was cut by 4 bases, the J end by 0 bases, with 5 bases between. The germline gives CDR1 SGDLS, CDR2 YYNGEE. The length of the CDR3 is 13 residues. This chain's CDR3 is CASSLYSNQPQHF. The CDR3 DNA reads TGTGCCAGCAGCTTATATAGCAATCAGCCCCAGCATTTT.

J is TRBJ2-3 and V is TRBV7-2, with D unclear. This CDR3 has 13 amino acids. The germline V and J ends were trimmed by 3 bases and 2 bases, with 6 bases remaining between them. Germline loops: CDR1 SGHTA, CDR2 FQGNSA. The CDR3 bases are TGTGCCAGCAGCTTTTCCCCCACAGATACGCAGTATTTT. Translating gives CASSFSPTDTQYF.

The chain couples TRBV28 to TRBJ1-2; D might be TRBD1 (6 bases). CDR1 is MDHEN and CDR2 is SYDVKM in the germline V gene. The ends were cut back, 3 bases at V and 2 bases at J, with 7 bases in the middle. This CDR3 contains 13 residues. In DNA, the CDR3 is TGTGCCAGCAGTTTTGGGGGCAACTATGGCTACACCTTC. Translated: CASSFGGNYGYTF.

The V call is TRBV6-1, the J call TRBJ2-7; D possibly corresponds to TRBD1 (5 bases). Germline lookup yields CDR1 MNHNS and CDR2 SASEGT. The germline V and J ends were trimmed by 7 bases and 3 bases, with 19 bases remaining between them. This CDR3 comprises 15 residues. Here the CDR3 DNA reads TGTGCCAGCATCGGTAAGAACAGGCCGAACTACGAGCAGTACTTC. Encoded protein: CASIGKNRPNYEQYF.

This chain connects TRBV5-5 to TRBJ1-1, with TRBD1 matching 7 bases. CDR1 is SGHKS, CDR2 YYEKEE, per germline (reference sequence). This CDR3 contains 16 residues. Trimming took 4 bases from V and 3 from J; bases not matched to a gene: 12. Here the CDR3 DNA reads TGTGCCAGCAGCCCATACTTCGGGACAGCTGACACTGAAGCTTTCTTT. Translated, it gives CASSPYFGTADTEAFF.

The chain employs TRBV10-3 and TRBJ1-4; D is unresolved. Germline assignment: CDR1 ENHRY and CDR2 SYGVKD. This CDR3 has 13 amino acids. Trimming left V 6 bases short and J 5 bases short, with 10 bases between. CDR3 sequence reads: CAISDQKNEKLFF. CDR3 nucleotides: TGTGCCATCAGCGACCAGAAAAATGAAAAACTGTTTTTT.

This clone was detected only once. A read error may account for a junction end that differs from germline. The chain couples TRBV7-9 to TRBJ2-5; 8 nucleotides align to TRBD1. The V gene's germline CDR1 is SEHNR and CDR2 FQNEAQ (reference sequence). The CDR3 is 12 residues long. The CDR3 nucleotides are TGTGCCAGCAGCCCAACACGGGACAGGCTGGACTTC. It yields the protein CASSPTRDRLDF. The full variable domain, completed using reference TRBV7-9 and TRBJ2-5, is DTGVSQNPRHKITKRGQNVTFRCDPISEHNRLYWYRQTLGQGPEFLTYFQNEAQLEKSRLLSDRFSAERPKGSFSTLEIQRTEQGDSAMYLCASSPTRDRLDFGPGTRLLVL.

This chain uses TRBV11-2 with TRBJ2-1; 7 nucleotides agree with TRBD1. The V gene end was trimmed by 0 bases and the J gene end by 6 bases; junction bases not matched to a gene: 8. The CDR3 contains 16 residues. Germline V CDR1 and CDR2: SGHAT, FQNNGV. The CDR3 DNA sequence: TGTGCCAGCAGCTTAGATCGGACAGGAACGGGCAATGAGCAGTTCTTC. It yields the protein CASSLDRTGTGNEQFF.

The rearrangement links TRBV30 to TRBJ1-1, with 7 nucleotides matching TRBD1. J lost 6 bases, V lost 2 bases, and 6 bases had no gene match. The germline gives CDR1 GTSNPN, CDR2 SVGIG (reference sequence). The CDR3 has 13 amino acids. The CDR3 nucleotides read TGTGCCTGGAGTCGGGACAGACACGCTGAAGCTTTCTTT. It encodes CAWSRDRHAEAFF.

This rearrangement joins TRBV7-9 to TRBJ2-7; the D gene could be TRBD1 or TRBD2 (5 bases each). Trimming removed 3 bases at V and 0 bases at J, with 9 bases between. The germline gives CDR1 SEHNR, CDR2 FQNEAQ (reference sequence). The CDR3 consists of 14 residues. The CDR3 loop reads CASSFRDLSYEQYF. DNA for the CDR3: TGTGCCAGCAGCTTCCGGGACCTCTCCTACGAGCAGTACTTC.

The chain links TRBV30 to TRBJ2-6; unclear D gene. The V end lost 0 bases, the J end lost 4 bases, and 10 bases lay between the germline ends. This CDR3 region has 15 residues. The germline CDR1 and CDR2 sequences are GTSNPN and SVGIG (reference sequence). The CDR3 spells CAWSVLGRGANVLTF. The CDR3 DNA reads as TGTGCCTGGAGTGTACTTGGTAGGGGGGCCAACGTCCTGACTTTC.

The CDR3 here is CAWNGGAGAGANVLTF. In DNA, the CDR3 is TGTGCCTGGAACGGGGGTGCGGGGGCTGGGGCCAACGTCCTGACTTTC. This chain joins TRBV30 and TRBJ2-6; 7 bases are shared with TRBD2. Trimming took 4 bases from V and 2 from J; bases not matched to a gene: 8. CDR1 and CDR2 from the germline V gene are GTSNPN and SVGIG (reference sequence). The CDR3 sequence is 16 residues long.

This chain links TRBV7-9 with TRBJ2-2; maybe TRBD2 (5 bases). V shed 5 bases and J shed 4 bases, with 11 bases lying between them. Germline values: CDR1 SEHNR, CDR2 FQNEAQ (reference sequence). The CDR3 length is 14 residues. CDR3 bases: TGTGCCAGCAGCCCAACTAGAAGCACCGGGGAGCTGTTTTTT. It translates to CASSPTRSTGELFF. The full variable domain, rest sourced from reference TRBV7-9 and TRBJ2-2, is DTGVSQNPRHKITKRGQNVTFRCDPISEHNRLYWYRQTLGQGPEFLTYFQNEAQLEKSRLLSDRFSAERPKGSFSTLEIQRTEQGDSAMYLCASSPTRSTGELFFGEGSRLTVL.